The subject of this entry is one T cell receptor (beta chain). Its antigen remains unidentified. V lost 6 bases, J lost 4 bases, and 6 bases stayed unmatched. The CDR3 consists of 14 residues. Germline CDR1 MGHRA, CDR2 YSYEKL. These data originate in a study of cytomegalovirus exposure and HLA in healthy donors. With 60 Vbeta and 13 Jbeta primers, the PCR was carried out. Assay: immunoSEQ multiplex PCR; the TCRdb copy retains only in-frame clones and omits some. The sample has some 130,000 clones; 60% to 85% are singletons. Study findings and constraints: Relative to equally common others, HLA-associated TCR beta chains showed greater clonal expansion in a later analysis.

Specimen: PBMCs. This sequence originates from a man aged 30 to 39 in good health and CMV-seronegative. The chain carries TRBV4-1 and TRBJ1-3; TRBD1 aligns across 7 bases. CDR3 region: CASRLRDRGNTIYF. The CDR3 DNA reads TGCGCCAGCAGACTCCGGGACAGAGGAAACACCATATATTTT.